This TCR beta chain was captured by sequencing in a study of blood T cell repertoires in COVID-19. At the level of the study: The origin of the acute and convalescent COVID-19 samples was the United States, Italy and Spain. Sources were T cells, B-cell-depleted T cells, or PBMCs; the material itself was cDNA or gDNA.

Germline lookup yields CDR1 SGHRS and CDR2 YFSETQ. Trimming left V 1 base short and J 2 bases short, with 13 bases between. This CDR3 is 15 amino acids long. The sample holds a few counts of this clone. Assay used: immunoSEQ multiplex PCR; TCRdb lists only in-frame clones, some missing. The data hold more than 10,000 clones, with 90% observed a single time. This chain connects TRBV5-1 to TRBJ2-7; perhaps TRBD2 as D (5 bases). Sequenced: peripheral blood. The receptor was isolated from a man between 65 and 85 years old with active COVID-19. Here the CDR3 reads CASSLWELETYEQYF. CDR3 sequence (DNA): TGCGCCAGCAGCTTGTGGGAGTTGGAAACCTACGAGCAGTACTTC.